This entry lists 9 T cell receptor beta chains sequenced from one sample in a study of blood T cell repertoires in COVID-19. Profiled with immunoSEQ multiplex PCR; TCRdb holds only in-frame clones, not every one. The table shows some 390,000 clones, with approximately 90% occurring only once. Sequencing was carried out using PBMCs or T cells enriched from blood (not recorded which). These receptors were obtained from a young man who had recovered from COVID-19.

V is TRBV11-2 and J is TRBJ1-1, with no clear D. CDR3 length: 12 residues. V lost 2 bases and J 7 bases, leaving 8 bases between the germline ends. From germline, CDR1 is SGHAT and CDR2 FQNNGV. In DNA, the CDR3 is TGTGCCAGCAGCTTATTAGGCGGTGAAGCTTTCTTT. It codes for CASSLLGGEAFF.

V and J are TRBV6-2 or TRBV6-3 and TRBJ2-5; D might be TRBD1 (6 bases). This CDR3 has 14 residues. Germline values: CDR1 MNHEY, CDR2 SVGEGT. Trimming removed 0 bases at V and 12 bases at J, with 17 bases between. Here the CDR3 reads CASSYSMGDRSEYF. CDR3 coding DNA: TGTGCCAGCAGTTACTCGATGGGTGACAGGTCGGAGTACTTC.

V is TRBV7-2 and J is TRBJ2-7, with D tentatively TRBD1 (5 bases). Germline CDR1 and CDR2: SGHTA and FQGNSA. Trimming removed 5 bases at V and 4 bases at J, with 9 bases between. This CDR3 region has 12 residues. The CDR3 bases are TGTGCCAGCAGCCCAGGACATTACGAGCAGTACTTC. The encoded protein is CASSPGHYEQYF. Full variable domain (rest looked up from reference TRBV7-2 and TRBJ2-7): GAGVSQSPSNKVTEKGKDVELRCDPISGHTALYWYRQSLGQGLEFLIYFQGNSAPDKSGLPSDRFSAERTGGSVSTLTIQRTQQEDSAVYLCASSPGHYEQYFGPGTRLTVT.

In this sample, this clone turned up once. This chain links TRBV7-9 with TRBJ1-5, with 8 positions matching TRBD1. The CDR3 spans 17 residues. V shed 1 base and J 3 bases; nucleotides not matched to a gene: 8. Germline-derived CDR1 and CDR2 are SEHNR and FQNEAQ (reference sequence). CDR3 region: CASSLVPGGDSNQPQHF. The CDR3, as DNA: TGTGCCAGCAGCTTAGTCCCAGGGGGCGACTCCAATCAGCCCCAGCATTTT.

CDR3 nucleotides: TGTGCCAGTAGAGGGGCGGCCCCCTACAATGAGCAGTTCTTC. Its protein product is CASRGAAPYNEQFF. V is TRBV19 and J is TRBJ2-1; TRBD1 is a possible D gene (5 bases). V gave up 6 bases and J gave up 2 bases, with 11 bases separating them. The CDR3 is made up of 14 amino acids. Germline values: CDR1 LNHDA, CDR2 SQIVND (reference sequence).

The chain joins TRBV3-1 (or the pseudogene TRBV3-2) to TRBJ1-4, with 8 positions matching TRBD1. The V gene end was trimmed by 6 bases and the J gene end by 2 bases; junction bases not matched to a gene: 2. The germline V gene has CDR1 LGHDT and CDR2 YNNKEL (reference sequence). This CDR3 has 14 amino acids. The CDR3 loop reads CASRAGGTNEKLFF. CDR3 coding DNA: TGTGCCAGCAGGGCAGGGGGCACTAATGAAAAACTGTTTTTT.

The chain employs TRBV11-1 and TRBJ1-1; 9 bases line up with TRBD1. This CDR3 contains 15 residues. Germline V lookup: CDR1 SGHAT, CDR2 FQDESV (reference sequence). V was clipped by 0 bases and J by 10 bases; unmatched bases: 9. CDR3: CASSLAPWTGDGAFF. The CDR3 bases are TGTGCCAGCAGCTTAGCGCCGTGGACAGGGGATGGAGCTTTCTTT.

The chain employs TRBV6-6 and TRBJ1-3; 10 bases map to TRBD1. The J segment lost 1 base and the V segment lost 5 bases, leaving 11 bases of the junction unmatched. The germline CDR1 and CDR2 sequences are MNHNY and SVGAGI (reference sequence). The CDR3 runs 18 residues. The CDR3 spells CASSHRDRGLTSGNTIYF. The CDR3 DNA reads TGTGCCAGCAGTCACCGGGACAGGGGACTGACGTCTGGAAACACCATATATTTT.

This clone was recorded only once. The chain has TRBV4-1 and TRBJ2-7; possibly TRBD1 for D (5 bases). Trimming left V 1 base short and J 0 bases short, with 10 bases between. The CDR3 is 15 amino acids. The germline V gene encodes CDR1 MGHRA and CDR2 YSYEKL. In DNA, the CDR3 is TGCGCCAGCAGCCAAGTCCCGACAGACTCCTACGAGCAGTACTTC. Translation: CASSQVPTDSYEQYF.